Sequencing of this T cell receptor (beta chain) was carried out in a study of shared clonotypes between healthy human individuals. Whole-study context: Donors had three CD4 naive, three CD4 memory, two CD8 naive and one CD8 memory plate apiece.

Method: immunoSEQ multiplex PCR; TCRdb's copy keeps in-frame clones and lacks some. The repertoire has about 600,000 clones, less than 98% of them found once; the top ten carry roughly 0.05%. The V gene's germline CDR1 is LNHDA and CDR2 SQIVND (reference sequence). V lost 5 bases and J lost 2, with 12 bases in between. CDR3 length: 14 amino acids. The chain carries TRBV19 and TRBJ1-2; D is possibly TRBD1 (5 bases). The TCR comes from a woman in her twenties or thirties in good health. The specimen was naive CD4+ T cells sorted from blood. Subset reported: CD45RA+ positively selected. This CDR3 is CASSGGDGNYGYTF. CDR3 bases: TGTGCCAGTAGTGGGGGGGACGGCAACTATGGCTACACCTTC.